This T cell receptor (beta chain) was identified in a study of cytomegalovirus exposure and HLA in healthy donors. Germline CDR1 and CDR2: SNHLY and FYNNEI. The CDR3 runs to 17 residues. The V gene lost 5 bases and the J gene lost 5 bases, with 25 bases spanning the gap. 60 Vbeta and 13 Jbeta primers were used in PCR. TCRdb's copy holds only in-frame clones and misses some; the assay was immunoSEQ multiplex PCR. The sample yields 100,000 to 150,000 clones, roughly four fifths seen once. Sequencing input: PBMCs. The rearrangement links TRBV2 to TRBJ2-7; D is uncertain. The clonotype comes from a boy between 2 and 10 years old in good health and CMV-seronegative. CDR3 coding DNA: TGTGCCAGCAGTACTCAAATTACTTCCCGAACAGACGACGAGCAGTACTTC. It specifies CASSTQITSRTDDEQYF.